This T cell receptor (beta chain) is drawn from a study of cytomegalovirus exposure and HLA in healthy donors. Study outcomes and limitations: Three CMV-associated chains were confirmed in vitro to be specific for CMV antigens. Earlier findings revealed that most TCR beta V segments proved productive either about 87% or about 30% of the time.

The V gene end was trimmed by 2 bases and the J gene end by 7 bases; junction bases not matched to a gene: 19. CDR3 length: 18 amino acids. Per the germline V gene, CDR1 is MDHEN and CDR2 is SYDVKM. As for this clone: The antigen is unknown.

The study ran its PCR with 60 Vbeta and 13 Jbeta primers. Sequencing used immunoSEQ multiplex PCR; TCRdb keeps in-frame clones, though not all of them. The sample lists about 110,000 clones, about four fifths occurring once. Sequences were obtained from PBMCs. V usage is TRBV28 and J usage is TRBJ1-2; TRBD1 matches at 7 bases. The clonotype originates from a man younger than 40 in good health and CMV-seropositive. This chain's CDR3 is CASSLPNRDSGFAGGYTF. In DNA, the CDR3 is TGTGCCAGCAGTTTACCGAACAGGGACAGTGGGTTTGCTGGTGGCTACACCTTC.